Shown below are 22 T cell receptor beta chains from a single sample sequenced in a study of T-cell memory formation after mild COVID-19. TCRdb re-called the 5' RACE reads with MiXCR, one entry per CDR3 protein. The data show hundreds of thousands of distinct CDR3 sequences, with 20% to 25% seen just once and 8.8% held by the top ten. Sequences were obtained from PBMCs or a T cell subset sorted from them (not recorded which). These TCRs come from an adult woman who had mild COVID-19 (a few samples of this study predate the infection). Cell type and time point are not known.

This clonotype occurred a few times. The CDR3 here is CASSEKRGTRGYTF. As DNA, the CDR3 is TGTGCCAGCAGCGAGAAAAGGGGGACTCGAGGCTACACCTTC. The rearrangement links TRBV2 to TRBJ1-2, with D maybe TRBD1 (6 bases). The V gene lost 6 bases and the J gene lost 8 bases, with 19 bases spanning the gap. Germline lookup yields CDR1 SNHLY and CDR2 FYNNEI. The CDR3 consists of 14 residues.

The CDR3 coding sequence is TGTGCCAGTAGTATGCTGGGACAGGGGGAAGAGACCCAGTACTTC. Protein product: CASSMLGQGEETQYF. The chain has TRBV19 and TRBJ2-5, with TRBD1 matching over 11 bases. The CDR3 runs 15 residues. Losses at the gene ends were 3 bases for V and 3 bases for J; bases not matched to a gene: 3. Germline CDR1 reads LNHDA; CDR2 reads SQIVND (reference sequence).

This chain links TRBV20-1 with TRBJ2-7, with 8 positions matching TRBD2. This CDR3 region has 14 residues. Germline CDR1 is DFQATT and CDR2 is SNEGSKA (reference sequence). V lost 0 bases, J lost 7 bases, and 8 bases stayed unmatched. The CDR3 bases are TGCAGTGCTAGAGATGGAGCGGGAGTGGGAGAGCAGTACTTC. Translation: CSARDGAGVGEQYF.

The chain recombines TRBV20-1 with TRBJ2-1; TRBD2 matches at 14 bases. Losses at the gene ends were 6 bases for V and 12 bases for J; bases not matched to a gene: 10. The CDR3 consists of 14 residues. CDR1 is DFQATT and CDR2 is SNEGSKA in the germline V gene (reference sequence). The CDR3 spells CSAPGLAGALGQFF. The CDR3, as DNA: TGCAGTGCCCCGGGACTAGCGGGGGCCCTGGGGCAGTTCTTC.

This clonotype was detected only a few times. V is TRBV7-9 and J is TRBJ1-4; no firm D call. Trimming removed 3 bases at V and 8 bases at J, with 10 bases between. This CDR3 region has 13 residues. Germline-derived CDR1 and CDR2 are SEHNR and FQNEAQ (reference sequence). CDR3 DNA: TGTGCCAGCAGCTTCCAAGTGGAAGAAAAACTGTTTTTT. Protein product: CASSFQVEEKLFF.

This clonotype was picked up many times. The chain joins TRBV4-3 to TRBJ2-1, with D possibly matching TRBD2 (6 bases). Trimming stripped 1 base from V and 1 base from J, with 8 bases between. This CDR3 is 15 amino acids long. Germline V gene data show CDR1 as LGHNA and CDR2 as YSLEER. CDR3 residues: CASSQVGGSYNEQFF. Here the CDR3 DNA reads TGCGCCAGCAGCCAAGTGGGGGGATCCTACAATGAGCAGTTCTTC.

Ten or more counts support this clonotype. The CDR3 DNA reads TGTGCCAGCAGCTTATATAAAGCATCGGCAGATACGCAGTATTTT. Translating it yields CASSLYKASADTQYF. The chain recombines TRBV7-2 with TRBJ2-3, with D unresolved. Trimming left V 2 bases short and J 4 bases short, with 13 bases between. This CDR3 has 15 amino acids. Germline-derived CDR1 and CDR2 are SGHTA and FQGNSA.

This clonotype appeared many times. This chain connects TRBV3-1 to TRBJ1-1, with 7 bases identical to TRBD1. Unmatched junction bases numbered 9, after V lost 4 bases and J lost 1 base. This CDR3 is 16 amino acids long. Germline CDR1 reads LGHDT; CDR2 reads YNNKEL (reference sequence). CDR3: CASSRRQGSGNTEAFF. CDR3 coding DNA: TGTGCCAGCAGCCGGAGACAGGGATCGGGGAACACTGAAGCTTTCTTT.

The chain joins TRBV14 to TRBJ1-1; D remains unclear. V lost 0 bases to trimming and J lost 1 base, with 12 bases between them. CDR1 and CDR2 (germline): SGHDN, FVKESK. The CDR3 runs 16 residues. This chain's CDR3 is CASSQESGTWNTEAFF. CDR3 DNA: TGTGCCAGCAGCCAAGAATCAGGAACCTGGAACACTGAAGCTTTCTTT.

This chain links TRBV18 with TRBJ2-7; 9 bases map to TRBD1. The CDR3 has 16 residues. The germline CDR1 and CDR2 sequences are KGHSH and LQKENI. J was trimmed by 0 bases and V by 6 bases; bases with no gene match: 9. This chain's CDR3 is CASSTLQGAVSYEQYF. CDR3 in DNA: TGTGCCAGCTCTACACTACAGGGGGCCGTCTCCTACGAGCAGTACTTC.

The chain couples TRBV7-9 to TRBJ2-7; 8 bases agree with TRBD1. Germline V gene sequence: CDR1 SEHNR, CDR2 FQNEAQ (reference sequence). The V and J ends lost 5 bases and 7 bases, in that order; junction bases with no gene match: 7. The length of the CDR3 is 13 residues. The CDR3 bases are TGTGCCAGCAGCATGGACAGGGTGACAGAGCAGTACTTC. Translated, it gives CASSMDRVTEQYF.

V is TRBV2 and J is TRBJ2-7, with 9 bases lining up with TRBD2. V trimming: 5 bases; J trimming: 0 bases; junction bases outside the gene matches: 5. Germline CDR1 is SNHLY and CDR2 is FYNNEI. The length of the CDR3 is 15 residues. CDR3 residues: CASSPYSGSSYEQYF. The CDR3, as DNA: TGTGCCAGCAGTCCTTATAGCGGGAGCTCCTACGAGCAGTACTTC.

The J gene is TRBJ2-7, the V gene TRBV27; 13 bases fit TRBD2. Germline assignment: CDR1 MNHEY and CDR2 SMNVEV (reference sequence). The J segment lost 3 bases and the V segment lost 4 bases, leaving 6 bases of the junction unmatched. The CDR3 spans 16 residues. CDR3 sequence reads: CASSSGLAGLNYEQYF. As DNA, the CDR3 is TGTGCCAGCAGTTCGGGACTAGCGGGACTCAACTACGAGCAGTACTTC.

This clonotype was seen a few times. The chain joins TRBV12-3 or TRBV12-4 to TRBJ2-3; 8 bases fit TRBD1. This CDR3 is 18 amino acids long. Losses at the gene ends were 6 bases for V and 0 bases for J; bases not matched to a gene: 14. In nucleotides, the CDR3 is TGTGCCAGCAGCTTAAGCACCAGGGGGCTAACGAGCACAGATACGCAGTATTTT. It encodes CASSLSTRGLTSTDTQYF.

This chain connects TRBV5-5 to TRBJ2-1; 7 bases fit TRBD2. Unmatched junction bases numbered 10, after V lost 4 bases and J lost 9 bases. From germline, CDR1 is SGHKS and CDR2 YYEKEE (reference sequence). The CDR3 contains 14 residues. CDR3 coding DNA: TGTGCCAGCAGCCGTTCGACTAGCACGGGTGAGCAGTTCTTC. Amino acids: CASSRSTSTGEQFF.

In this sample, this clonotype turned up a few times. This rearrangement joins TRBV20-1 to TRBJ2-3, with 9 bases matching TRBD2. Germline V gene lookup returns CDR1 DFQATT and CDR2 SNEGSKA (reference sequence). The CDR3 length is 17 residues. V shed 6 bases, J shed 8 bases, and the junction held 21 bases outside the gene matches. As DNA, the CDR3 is TGCAGTGCCCACCCCACCGGGACTAGCATGCTTCTTGGTACGCAGTATTTT. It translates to CSAHPTGTSMLLGTQYF.

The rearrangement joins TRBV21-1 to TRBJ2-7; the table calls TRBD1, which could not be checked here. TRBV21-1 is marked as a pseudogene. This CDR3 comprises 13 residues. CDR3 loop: CASSKGTDYEQYF. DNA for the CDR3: TGTGCCAGCAGCAAAGGGACAGACTACGAGCAGTACTTC.

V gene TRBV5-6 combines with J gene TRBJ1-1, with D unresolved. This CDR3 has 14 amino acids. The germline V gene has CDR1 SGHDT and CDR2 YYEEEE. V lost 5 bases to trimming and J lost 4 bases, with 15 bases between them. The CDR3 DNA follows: TGTGCCAGCAGGGGGTGGGCAATTATCACTGAAGCTTTCTTT. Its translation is CASRGWAIITEAFF. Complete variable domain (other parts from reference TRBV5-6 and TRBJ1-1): DAGVTQSPTHLIKTRGQQVTLRCSPKSGHDTVSWYQQALGQGPQFIFQYYEEEERQRGNFPDRFSGHQFPNYSSELNVNALLLGDSALYLCASRGWAIITEAFFGQGTRLTVV.

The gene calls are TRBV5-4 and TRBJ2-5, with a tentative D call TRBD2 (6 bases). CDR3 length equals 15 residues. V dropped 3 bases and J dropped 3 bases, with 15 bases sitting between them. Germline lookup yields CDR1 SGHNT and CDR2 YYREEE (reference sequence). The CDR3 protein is CASSSPGGTKETQYF. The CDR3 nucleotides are TGTGCCAGCAGCTCCCCGGGCGGGACCAAAGAGACCCAGTACTTC.

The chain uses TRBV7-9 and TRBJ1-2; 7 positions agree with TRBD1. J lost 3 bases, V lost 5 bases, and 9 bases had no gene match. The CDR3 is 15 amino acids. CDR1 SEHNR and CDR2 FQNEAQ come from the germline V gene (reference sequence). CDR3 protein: CASSRDSLRDYGYTF. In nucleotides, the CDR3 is TGTGCCAGCAGCCGGGACAGCCTCCGTGACTATGGCTACACCTTC.

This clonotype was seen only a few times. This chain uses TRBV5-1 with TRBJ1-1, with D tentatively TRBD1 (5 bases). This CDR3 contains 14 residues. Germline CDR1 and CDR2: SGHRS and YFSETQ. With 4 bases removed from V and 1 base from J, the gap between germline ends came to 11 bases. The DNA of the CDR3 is TGCGCCAGCAGCGAAGGGGACTCGAACACTGAAGCTTTCTTT. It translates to CASSEGDSNTEAFF.

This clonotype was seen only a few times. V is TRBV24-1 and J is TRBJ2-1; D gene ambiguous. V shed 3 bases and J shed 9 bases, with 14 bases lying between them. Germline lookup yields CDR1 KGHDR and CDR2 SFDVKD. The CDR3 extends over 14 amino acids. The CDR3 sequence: CATSDTPRTAEQFF. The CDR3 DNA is TGTGCCACCAGTGATACCCCTCGAACGGCTGAGCAGTTCTTC.